Listed below are T cell receptor beta chains from one sample, sequenced in a study of T-cell memory formation after mild COVID-19. TCRdb passed the 5' RACE reads through MiXCR, listing each CDR3 protein once. The table has 400,000 to 550,000 distinct CDR3 sequences, around 25% seen once; the top ten hold roughly an eighth. The sequencing sample was made of PBMCs or a T cell subset sorted from them (not recorded which). All receptors come from an adult woman who had mild COVID-19 (a few samples of this study predate the infection). Cell type and time point are not known. Both conserved end residues are part of each CDR3. D genes are given only for firm matches. Expanded clones get a size class; other rows say once, few or many, or leave the size out.

size,V,D,J,CDR3,DNA
few,TRBV5-1,.,TRBJ2-7,CASSLAGSLREQYF,TGCGCCAGCAGCTTGGCAGGGTCGCTGCGGGAGCAGTACTTC
.,TRBV12-3/TRBV12-4,.,TRBJ2-7,CASILTGTYEQYF,TGTGCCAGTATCCTTACCGGGACTTACGAGCAGTACTTC
few,TRBV29-1,TRBD1,TRBJ2-7,CSVGDRGIYEQYF,TGCAGCGTTGGGGACAGGGGGATCTACGAGCAGTACTTC
few,TRBV5-1,.,TRBJ2-3,CASSLWVFTDTQYF,TGCGCCAGCAGCTTGTGGGTTTTCACAGATACGCAGTATTTT
.,TRBV30,.,TRBJ2-7,CARRSRASLDEQYF,TGTGCCCGGAGGTCAAGGGCATCTCTGGACGAGCAGTACTTC
few,TRBV20-1,.,TRBJ2-2,CSARDLSPIGDTGELFF,TGCAGTGCTAGAGATCTTTCTCCCATCGGGGACACCGGGGAGCTGTTTTTT
.,TRBV18,TRBD2,TRBJ2-5,CASSPGWGGEETQYF,TGTGCCAGCTCACCTGGTTGGGGGGGAGAAGAGACCCAGTACTTC
.,TRBV5-6,.,TRBJ2-2,CASSFILGGPGELFF,TGTGCCAGCAGCTTTATATTAGGAGGTCCCGGGGAGCTGTTTTTT
few,TRBV7-2,.,TRBJ2-2,CASSSADGANTGELFF,TGTGCCAGCAGCTCTGCGGACGGAGCGAACACCGGGGAGCTGTTTTTT
.,TRBV6-2/TRBV6-3,TRBD1,TRBJ1-2,CASSHGQGETNYGYTF,TGTGCCAGCAGTCACGGACAGGGGGAGACTAACTATGGCTACACCTTC
.,TRBV5-6,.,TRBJ2-1,CASSLVGRPNEQFF,TGTGCCAGCAGCTTGGTGGGCAGACCGAATGAGCAGTTCTTC
.,TRBV4-1,TRBD2,TRBJ2-1,CASSHQTSGGFNEQFF,TGCGCCAGCAGCCACCAAACTAGCGGGGGGTTCAATGAGCAGTTCTTC
few,TRBV13,.,TRBJ2-3,CASSLEGGTDTQYF,TGTGCCAGCAGCTTAGAAGGGGGCACAGATACGCAGTATTTT
many,TRBV5-1,TRBD1,TRBJ1-2,CASSLQGDYGYTF,TGTGCCAGCAGCTTACAGGGGGACTATGGCTACACCTTC
once,TRBV6-5,.,TRBJ2-7,CASRTRRGNYEQYF,TGTGCCAGCAGGACCCGCAGGGGAAACTACGAGCAGTACTTC
.,TRBV5-5,.,TRBJ2-5,CASRLTPWETQYF,TGTGCCAGCAGACTTACGCCCTGGGAGACCCAGTACTTC
few,TRBV18,.,TRBJ2-3,CASSSGLPDTQYF,TGTGCCAGCTCGTCCGGGCTCCCAGATACGCAGTATTTT
.,TRBV7-2,.,TRBJ2-5,CASSFTGLQETQYF,TGTGCCAGCAGCTTCACGGGACTCCAAGAGACCCAGTACTTC
few,TRBV7-3,.,TRBJ2-7,CASSRDPGPGYEQYF,TGTGCCAGCAGCCGAGATCCAGGGCCTGGCTACGAGCAGTACTTC
.,TRBV7-9,.,TRBJ2-1,CASSPTPVLEQFF,TGTGCCAGCAGCCCTACCCCGGTATTAGAGCAGTTCTTC